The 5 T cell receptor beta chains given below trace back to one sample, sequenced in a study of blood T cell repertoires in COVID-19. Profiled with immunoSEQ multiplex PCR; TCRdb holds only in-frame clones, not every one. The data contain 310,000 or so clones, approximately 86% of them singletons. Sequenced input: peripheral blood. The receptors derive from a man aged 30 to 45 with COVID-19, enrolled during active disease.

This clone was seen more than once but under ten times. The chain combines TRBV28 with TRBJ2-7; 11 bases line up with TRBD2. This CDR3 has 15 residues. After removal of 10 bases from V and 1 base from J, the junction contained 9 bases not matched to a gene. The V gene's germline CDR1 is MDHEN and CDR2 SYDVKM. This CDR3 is CATLIAGGPSYEQYF. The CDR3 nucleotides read TGTGCCACCCTAATAGCGGGAGGGCCATCCTACGAGCAGTACTTC.

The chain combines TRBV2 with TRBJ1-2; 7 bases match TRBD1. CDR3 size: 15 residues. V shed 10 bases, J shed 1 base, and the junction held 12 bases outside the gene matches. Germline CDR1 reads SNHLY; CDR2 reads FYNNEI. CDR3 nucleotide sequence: TGTGCCACCAACCTGAACAGGGGAAATAACTATGGCTACACCTTC. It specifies CATNLNRGNNYGYTF.

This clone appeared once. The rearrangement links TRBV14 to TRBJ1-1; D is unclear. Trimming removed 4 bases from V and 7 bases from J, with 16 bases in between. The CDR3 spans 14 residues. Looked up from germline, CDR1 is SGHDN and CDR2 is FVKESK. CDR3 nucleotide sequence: TGTGCCAGCAGCCCCAGAGGTTTGTACGGTGAAGCTTTCTTT. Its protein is CASSPRGLYGEAFF.

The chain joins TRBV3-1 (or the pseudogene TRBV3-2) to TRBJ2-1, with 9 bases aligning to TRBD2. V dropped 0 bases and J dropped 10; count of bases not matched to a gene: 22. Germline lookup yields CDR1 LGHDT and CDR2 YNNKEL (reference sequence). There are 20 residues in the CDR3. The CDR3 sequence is CASSQDLFSPSASGINEQFF. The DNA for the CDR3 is TGTGCCAGCAGCCAAGATTTATTTTCCCCATCGGCTAGCGGGATAAACGAGCAGTTCTTC.

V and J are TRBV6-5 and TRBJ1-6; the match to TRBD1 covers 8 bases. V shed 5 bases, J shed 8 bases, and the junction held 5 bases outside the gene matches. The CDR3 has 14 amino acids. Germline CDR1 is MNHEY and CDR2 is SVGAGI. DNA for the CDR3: TGTGCCAGCAGTCGACAGGGGCGGTATTCACCCCTCCACTTT. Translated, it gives CASSRQGRYSPLHF.